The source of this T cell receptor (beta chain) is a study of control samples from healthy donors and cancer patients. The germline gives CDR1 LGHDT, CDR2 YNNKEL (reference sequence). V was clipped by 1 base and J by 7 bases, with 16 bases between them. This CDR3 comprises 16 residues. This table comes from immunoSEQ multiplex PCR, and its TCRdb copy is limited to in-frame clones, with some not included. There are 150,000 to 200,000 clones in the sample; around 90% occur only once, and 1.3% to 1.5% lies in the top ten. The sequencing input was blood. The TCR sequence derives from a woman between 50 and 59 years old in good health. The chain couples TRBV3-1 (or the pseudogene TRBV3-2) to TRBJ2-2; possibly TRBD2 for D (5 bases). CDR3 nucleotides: TGTGCCAGCAGCCAAGTCCCAACGAGGGAAGGCGGGGAGCTGTTTTTT. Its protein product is CASSQVPTREGGELFF.